Listed here are 13 T cell receptor beta chains from one sample, sequenced in a study of T-cell reconstitution after alpha-beta-depleted transplantation in children. Construction of the TCRbeta library involved unique molecular identifiers. Each CDR3 protein gets one entry after TCRdb re-called the PCR reads with MiXCR. The sample carries some 200,000 distinct CDR3 sequences, about 6.4% recorded once. The sample here was PBMCs from the stem cell graft donor, taken from the stem cell graft. These receptors all stem from a human donor who donated a stem cell graft to a child with Wiskott-Aldrich syndrome.

This clonotype was picked up many times. The chain links TRBV12-3 or TRBV12-4 to TRBJ2-7; TRBD2 might be the D (6 bases). Trimming removed 5 bases from V and 3 bases from J, with 11 bases in between. This CDR3 has 13 residues. In DNA, the CDR3 is TGTGCCAGCAGTAGGACTATCGTCTACGAGCAGTACTTC. Translation: CASSRTIVYEQYF.

This clonotype showed up many times. The J gene is TRBJ2-7, the V gene TRBV7-2, with D perhaps TRBD1 (5 bases). Germline values: CDR1 SGHTA, CDR2 FQGNSA. CDR3 size: 12 residues. V was cut by 5 bases and J by 4 bases, with 9 bases left in between. CDR3 sequence (DNA): TGTGCCAGCAGCCGAAGACAGTACGAGCAGTACTTC. Amino acid sequence: CASSRRQYEQYF.

The table lists this clonotype with many counts. The chain joins TRBV28 to TRBJ1-5; 10 bases are shared with TRBD1. This CDR3 is built from 16 residues. The trim removed 5 bases at V and 2 bases at J, leaving 6 bases unmatched. Germline V gene data show CDR1 as MDHEN and CDR2 as SYDVKM. The CDR3 spells CASSETGGSGNQPQHF. CDR3 bases: TGTGCCAGCAGTGAGACAGGGGGCTCTGGCAATCAGCCCCAGCATTTT.

This clonotype was counted a few times. The CDR3 DNA reads TGTGCCTGGAGTACCCCTTGGAACACTGAAGCTTTCTTT. This gives the protein CAWSTPWNTEAFF. The chain couples TRBV30 to TRBJ1-1; D not certain. Germline CDR1 and CDR2: GTSNPN and SVGIG (reference sequence). V was clipped by 2 bases and J by 1 base, with 8 bases between them. The CDR3 is made up of 13 amino acids.

This clonotype has at least ten counts. V and J are TRBV21-1 and TRBJ2-3; the D call of TRBD2 is as the table states it, not checked on the DNA. TRBV21-1 is a pseudogene. There are 16 residues in the CDR3. The CDR3 loop is CASSKEASGCTDTQYF. Written as DNA, the CDR3 is TGTGCCAGCAGCAAAGAGGCTAGCGGGTGCACAGATACGCAGTATTTT.

This clonotype has a count of ten or more. The chain carries TRBV24-1 and TRBJ2-1; no clear D. Germline V gene sequence: CDR1 KGHDR, CDR2 SFDVKD. Trimming shortened V by 3 bases and J by 9 bases, and 17 bases separated the two germline ends. CDR3 size: 15 residues. The CDR3 bases are TGTGCCACCAGTGATCAGATCTCCCATTTGGGTGAGCAGTTCTTC. This codes for CATSDQISHLGEQFF.

At least ten counts were recorded for this clonotype. The genes are TRBV29-1 and TRBJ2-5, with 10 bases lining up with TRBD2. Germline assignment: CDR1 SQVTM and CDR2 ANQGSEA. V was pared by 5 bases and J by 3 bases, with 6 bases of the junction left unmatched. This CDR3 region has 14 residues. The CDR3 here is CSVPLAGLKETQYF. The CDR3 DNA follows: TGCAGCGTTCCACTAGCGGGATTGAAAGAGACCCAGTACTTC. Full variable domain (outside the CDR3, taken from reference TRBV29-1 and TRBJ2-5): SAVISQKPSRDICQRGTSLTIQCQVDSQVTMMFWYRQQPGQSLTLIATANQGSEATYESGFVIDKFPISRPNLTFSTLTVSNMSPEDSSIYLCSVPLAGLKETQYFGPGTRLLVL.

This clonotype was observed many times. The V gene is TRBV5-6, the J gene TRBJ2-4, with 7 bases lining up with TRBD1. Germline V gene data show CDR1 as SGHDT and CDR2 as YYEEEE. CDR3 length equals 14 residues. V trimming: 5 bases; J trimming: 2 bases; junction bases outside the gene matches: 4. CDR3 in amino acids: CASSRQGTKNIQYF. CDR3 sequence (DNA): TGTGCCAGCAGTCGACAGGGTACCAAAAACATTCAGTACTTC.

This clonotype was counted many times. The rearrangement uses TRBV18 and TRBJ1-1; D is ambiguous. The length of the CDR3 is 13 residues. Looked up from germline, CDR1 is KGHSH and CDR2 is LQKENI. V was pared by 3 bases and J by 1 base, with 6 bases between. CDR3 protein: CASSPTENTEAFF. DNA of the CDR3: TGTGCCAGCTCACCCACAGAGAACACTGAAGCTTTCTTT.

This clonotype was seen only a few times. The rearrangement uses TRBV7-9 and TRBJ2-7; 8 nucleotides agree with TRBD1. The CDR3 contains 13 residues. Germline CDR1 and CDR2: SEHNR and FQNEAQ (reference sequence). V trimming: 6 bases; J trimming: 4 bases; junction bases outside the gene matches: 5. The CDR3 region has the DNA TGTGCCAGCAGATCAGGGGGCTCTTACGAGCAGTACTTC. Translated, it gives CASRSGGSYEQYF.

This clonotype was counted only a few times. The chain carries TRBV9 and TRBJ1-4; tentative D call: TRBD1 (6 bases). V dropped 4 bases and J dropped 3 bases, with 10 bases sitting between them. The CDR3 contains 14 residues. The germline gives CDR1 SGDLS, CDR2 YYNGEE. CDR3 amino acids: CASSMTGPNEKLFF. CDR3 DNA: TGTGCCAGCAGCATGACAGGACCTAATGAAAAACTGTTTTTT. Together with reference TRBV9 and TRBJ1-4, the CDR3 gives the full variable domain: DSGVTQTPKHLITATGQRVTLRCSPRSGDLSVYWYQQSLDQGLQFLIQYYNGEERAKGNILERFSAQQFPDLHSELNLSSLELGDSALYFCASSMTGPNEKLFFGSGTQLSVL.

This clonotype has at least ten counts. The chain recombines TRBV7-2 with TRBJ2-1; possibly TRBD2 for D (5 bases). The V end lost 5 bases, the J end lost 7 bases, and 15 bases lay between the germline ends. This CDR3 is built from 14 residues. Germline CDR1 SGHTA, CDR2 FQGNSA. CDR3 region: CASSLTSIANEQFF. The CDR3 nucleotides read TGTGCCAGCAGCCTTACTAGTATCGCAAATGAGCAGTTCTTC.

This clonotype has at least ten counts. The V call is TRBV7-2, the J call TRBJ2-3; D perhaps matches TRBD2 (5 bases). Germline CDR1 reads SGHTA; CDR2 reads FQGNSA. This CDR3 region has 14 residues. Trimming stripped 2 bases from V and 3 bases from J, with 9 bases between. The CDR3 spells CASSLSAETDTQYF. The DNA of the CDR3 is TGTGCCAGCAGCTTATCAGCGGAGACAGATACGCAGTATTTT.